A single sample gave rise to the 24 T cell receptor beta chains below, sequenced in a study of T-cell reconstitution after alpha-beta-depleted transplantation in children. A library of TCRbeta sequences, prepared with unique molecular identifiers, was generated. Each CDR3 protein gets one entry after TCRdb re-called the PCR reads with MiXCR. The repertoire includes hundreds of thousands of distinct CDR3 sequences, around 16% of them detected once, and approximately 1.1% sits in the top ten. This material consisted of PBMCs from the stem cell graft donor, taken from the stem cell graft. These TCRs come from a human donor who donated a stem cell graft to a child with acute myeloid leukemia.

This clonotype was seen repeatedly, ten times or more. This rearrangement joins TRBV20-1 to TRBJ2-6; D not resolved. Trimming took 4 bases from V and 4 from J, leaving 5 bases between them. CDR1 is DFQATT, CDR2 SNEGSKA, per germline (reference sequence). The CDR3 runs to 12 residues. CDR3 coding DNA: TGCAGTGCTAACACCGGGGCCAACGTCCTGACTTTC. Translated, it gives CSANTGANVLTF.

The genes are TRBV20-1 and TRBJ2-1; D not certain. CDR1 is DFQATT and CDR2 is SNEGSKA in the germline V gene (reference sequence). The length of the CDR3 is 14 residues. Deletions cut 3 bases from V and 6 bases from J, with 15 bases between. The CDR3 sequence is CSASGPPAFNEQFF. CDR3 DNA sequence: TGCAGTGCTAGTGGCCCTCCCGCTTTCAATGAGCAGTTCTTC.

A few counts support this clonotype. This chain connects TRBV7-9 to TRBJ2-1; possible D gene TRBD1, 5 bases. Trimming took 6 bases from V and 5 from J, leaving 14 bases between them. Germline V gene sequence: CDR1 SEHNR, CDR2 FQNEAQ (reference sequence). The CDR3 sequence is 14 residues long. The CDR3 coding sequence is TGTGCCAGCAGTTCCAGGGTCTCGGACAATGAGCAGTTCTTC. Encoded protein: CASSSRVSDNEQFF. Looking up the rest from reference TRBV7-9 and TRBJ2-1 gives the full variable domain: DTGVSQNPRHKITKRGQNVTFRCDPISEHNRLYWYRQTLGQGPEFLTYFQNEAQLEKSRLLSDRFSAERPKGSFSTLEIQRTEQGDSAMYLCASSSRVSDNEQFFGPGTRLTVL.

The sample holds a few counts of this clonotype. This chain connects TRBV7-2 to TRBJ2-6; D unresolved. V gave up 5 bases and J gave up 0 bases, with 14 bases separating them. This CDR3 region has 17 residues. Looked up from germline, CDR1 is SGHTA and CDR2 is FQGNSA. The CDR3 reads CASSLISIHSGANVLTF. The CDR3 region has the DNA TGTGCCAGCAGCCTAATAAGTATCCACTCTGGGGCCAACGTCCTGACTTTC.

This clonotype was picked up a small number of times. The chain carries TRBV11-2 and TRBJ1-1; no clear D. CDR3 length equals 16 residues. Trimming took 7 bases from V and 1 from J, leaving 19 bases between them. The germline CDR1 and CDR2 sequences are SGHAT and FQNNGV. The CDR3: CASNLATVLGNTEAFF. In DNA, the CDR3 is TGTGCCAGCAATCTTGCTACAGTGCTCGGGAACACTGAAGCTTTCTTT.

V is TRBV10-3 and J is TRBJ2-7, with D unresolved. CDR1 and CDR2 (germline): ENHRY, SYGVKD. Trimming left V 3 bases short and J 6 bases short, with 15 bases between. This CDR3 comprises 14 residues. The CDR3 DNA reads TGTGCCATCAGTGACAGTCTAGGCGAGTCCGAGCAGTACGTC. Its protein is CAISDSLGESEQYV.

This clonotype was found a few times. CDR3 amino acids: CSARIRLSDQPQHF. Here the CDR3 DNA reads TGCAGTGCTAGAATCCGTCTGTCTGATCAGCCCCAGCATTTT. V and J are TRBV20-1 and TRBJ1-5; D is unresolved. Germline-derived CDR1 and CDR2 are DFQATT and SNEGSKA (reference sequence). V was shortened by 2 bases and J by 5 bases, with 13 bases between the two germline ends. CDR3 length equals 14 residues.

This clonotype was seen ten or more times. The chain combines TRBV20-1 with TRBJ2-1; D might be TRBD1 (5 bases). The length of the CDR3 is 11 residues. Trimming shortened V by 3 bases and J by 5 bases, and 5 bases separated the two germline ends. From germline, CDR1 is DFQATT and CDR2 SNEGSKA (reference sequence). CDR3: CSASRDNEQFF. The DNA for the CDR3 is TGCAGTGCTAGCAGGGACAATGAGCAGTTCTTC.

This clonotype was detected a few times. The V call is TRBV7-9, the J call TRBJ2-5, with D possibly called TRBD1 or TRBD2 (5 bases each). This CDR3 is built from 17 residues. The germline V and J ends were trimmed by 4 bases and 5 bases, with 23 bases remaining between them. In germline, CDR1 is SEHNR, CDR2 FQNEAQ (reference sequence). The chain's CDR3 is CASSSNWEKGTTETQYF. The CDR3 DNA reads as TGTGCCAGCAGCTCAAACTGGGAGAAGGGGACGACGGAGACCCAGTACTTC. Based on the CDR3 plus reference TRBV7-9 and TRBJ2-5, the full variable domain is DTGVSQNPRHKITKRGQNVTFRCDPISEHNRLYWYRQTLGQGPEFLTYFQNEAQLEKSRLLSDRFSAERPKGSFSTLEIQRTEQGDSAMYLCASSSNWEKGTTETQYFGPGTRLLVL.

This clonotype was counted between two and nine times. The chain employs TRBV20-1 and TRBJ2-5; TRBD2 is a possible D gene (5 bases). Germline V lookup: CDR1 DFQATT, CDR2 SNEGSKA (reference sequence). Trimming took off 1 base at V and 4 bases at J, with 16 bases between the two ends. CDR3 length: 15 amino acids. CDR3 sequence (DNA): TGCAGTGCTAGAGCGGAGAGCGGAACGGGAGAGACCCAGTACTTC. Its protein product is CSARAESGTGETQYF.

V is TRBV20-1 and J is TRBJ2-2, with D perhaps assigned TRBD1 or TRBD2 (7 bases each). The germline CDR1 and CDR2 sequences are DFQATT and SNEGSKA (reference sequence). V was cut by 0 bases and J by 4 bases, with 21 bases left in between. The CDR3 has 18 residues. The CDR3 sequence is CSARDPNRGSGGTGELFF. The CDR3 DNA reads TGCAGTGCTAGAGATCCCAACAGGGGTTCGGGGGGCACCGGGGAGCTGTTTTTT.

The V call is TRBV27, the J call TRBJ2-1; the D gene is possibly TRBD1 (6 bases). CDR3 size: 13 residues. CDR1 and CDR2 (germline): MNHEY, SMNVEV (reference sequence). The V end lost 5 bases, the J end lost 7 bases, and 12 bases lay between the germline ends. The CDR3 DNA reads TGTGCCAGCAGTATCACAGGGTTAAATGAGCAGTTCTTC. Its protein is CASSITGLNEQFF.

This clonotype was detected a few times. The chain carries TRBV12-3 or TRBV12-4 and TRBJ1-1, with D perhaps TRBD1 (6 bases). CDR3 length: 13 residues. Trimming stripped 5 bases from V and 11 bases from J, with 18 bases between. The CDR3 is CASSLRTAAWAFF. Here the CDR3 DNA reads TGTGCCAGCAGTCTGAGGACAGCCGCATGGGCTTTCTTT.

The chain has TRBV12-3 or TRBV12-4 and TRBJ2-2; D may be TRBD1 or TRBD2 (6 bases each). There are 17 residues in the CDR3. Trimming cost V 6 bases and J 0 bases, with 17 bases left between them. The CDR3 reads CASRGAGPTANTGELFF. CDR3 nucleotide sequence: TGTGCCAGCAGGGGGGCGGGACCGACCGCGAACACCGGGGAGCTGTTTTTT.

The V call is TRBV9, the J call TRBJ2-5, with D maybe TRBD2 (7 bases). Germline CDR1 is SGDLS and CDR2 is YYNGEE. The CDR3 runs 16 residues. The V end lost 4 bases, the J end lost 5 bases, and 21 bases lay between the germline ends. Here the CDR3 DNA reads TGTGCCAGCAGCTCCCCTTTCCGGGGGGCCAAGGAGACCCAGTACTTC. This gives the protein CASSSPFRGAKETQYF.

The chain links TRBV7-9 to TRBJ1-6; 9 bases are shared with TRBD1. CDR3 length equals 14 residues. Germline assignment: CDR1 SEHNR and CDR2 FQNEAQ (reference sequence). Losses at the gene ends were 1 base for V and 10 bases for J; bases not matched to a gene: 2. The CDR3 here is CASSLDRGPSPLHF. The DNA of the CDR3 is TGTGCCAGCAGCTTAGACAGGGGGCCATCACCCCTCCACTTT.

As regards this clonotype: A much larger clone lies one base from this, so it may be a read error. This chain uses TRBV6-5 with TRBJ2-6; 10 nucleotides line up with TRBD1. Germline CDR1 is MNHEY and CDR2 is SVGAGI. The CDR3 extends over 16 amino acids. CDR3 loop: CASSYDRGPGADVLTF. As DNA, the CDR3 is TGTGCCAGCAGTTACGACAGGGGGCCTGGGGCCGACGTCCTGACTTTC.

The CDR3, as DNA: TGTGCCAGCAGTTCTTTGGCTCGGGATACGCAGTATTTT. Its translation: CASSSLARDTQYF. The chain joins TRBV11-2 to TRBJ2-3; D unresolved. Germline loops: CDR1 SGHAT, CDR2 FQNNGV. The CDR3 has 13 amino acids. Trimming stripped 6 bases from V and 6 bases from J, with 13 bases between.

The genes are TRBV7-2 and TRBJ1-6; D perhaps matches TRBD1 (6 bases). Germline V gives CDR1 SGHTA, CDR2 FQGNSA. The germline V and J ends were trimmed by 7 bases and 0 bases, with 16 bases remaining between them. The CDR3 runs 17 residues. DNA for the CDR3: TGTGCCAGCAACAGGGAGGGTGGGAGCTCCTATAATTCACCCCTCCACTTT. This gives the protein CASNREGGSSYNSPLHF.

This clonotype has only a few counts. V and J are TRBV20-1 and TRBJ1-1; D is ambiguous. Looked up from germline, CDR1 is DFQATT and CDR2 is SNEGSKA (reference sequence). The V and J ends lost 1 base and 6 bases respectively, with 15 bases between them. The CDR3 is made up of 14 amino acids. The CDR3 sequence: CSARGADGSPEAFF. CDR3 sequence (DNA): TGCAGTGCTAGAGGGGCGGACGGCTCCCCTGAAGCTTTCTTT.

This clonotype was detected a few times. The J gene is TRBJ2-2, the V gene TRBV7-9, with D possibly called TRBD1 or TRBD2 (5 bases each). The length of the CDR3 is 16 residues. V gave up 0 bases and J gave up 5 bases, with 13 bases separating them. The V gene's germline CDR1 is SEHNR and CDR2 FQNEAQ (reference sequence). The CDR3 DNA reads TGTGCCAGCAGCTTAGCTGTGGGGGAGAGGACCGGGGAGCTGTTTTTT. This sequence encodes CASSLAVGERTGELFF.

In its sample, this clonotype was seen many times. V and J are TRBV20-1 and TRBJ1-5; unclear D gene. CDR1 is DFQATT and CDR2 is SNEGSKA in the germline V gene (reference sequence). V was shortened by 5 bases and J by 2 bases, with 10 bases between the two germline ends. The CDR3 totals 13 residues. Written as DNA, the CDR3 is TGCAGTGCTGGCCCGGGCGGCAATCAGCCCCAGCATTTT. Translation: CSAGPGGNQPQHF.

This clonotype was recorded at least ten times. V and J are TRBV29-1 and TRBJ1-1; no clear D gene. V lost 6 bases and J lost 12, with 14 bases in between. CDR3 length: 10 residues. From germline, CDR1 is SQVTM and CDR2 ANQGSEA. The CDR3 DNA is TGCAGCGTATACCCCGGTCCAACTTTCTTT. It yields the protein CSVYPGPTFF. Combining the CDR3 with reference TRBV29-1 and TRBJ1-1 gives the whole variable domain SAVISQKPSRDICQRGTSLTIQCQVDSQVTMMFWYRQQPGQSLTLIATANQGSEATYESGFVIDKFPISRPNLTFSTLTVSNMSPEDSSIYLCSVYPGPTFFGQGTRLTVV.

This clonotype has a count of ten or more. This sequence joins TRBV20-1 and TRBJ1-1; D may be TRBD1 (5 bases). Germline loops: CDR1 DFQATT, CDR2 SNEGSKA (reference sequence). The ends were cut back, 6 bases at V and 5 bases at J, with 22 bases in the middle. This CDR3 spans 15 amino acids. The DNA of the CDR3 is TGCAGTGCCCCCCGGGGTGGGGGACTTAATACTGAAGCTTTCTTT. This translates into CSAPRGGGLNTEAFF.